Presented here are 9 T cell receptor beta chains from one specimen sequenced in a study of response to subunit inactivated influenza vaccine. TCRdb itself ran the RT-PCR reads through MiXCR, one entry per CDR3 protein. This sample has a few hundred thousand distinct CDR3 sequences, with 14% found just once. Sample: PBMCs from blood, taken 12 days after vaccination. Receptors originate from a man aged 50-60 years who received an inactivated influenza vaccine.

J is TRBJ2-7 and V is TRBV5-1; 10 nucleotides match TRBD2. Looked up from germline, CDR1 is SGHRS and CDR2 is YFSETQ. V gave up 4 bases and J gave up 4 bases; unmatched junction bases: 8. This CDR3 contains 15 residues. CDR3 residues: CASSPGLARPYEQYF. The DNA for the CDR3 is TGCGCCAGCAGCCCGGGACTAGCGAGGCCATACGAGCAGTACTTC.

The sample holds a few counts of this clonotype. The gene calls are TRBV7-2 and TRBJ2-7; D tentatively reads TRBD1 or TRBD2 (6 bases each). This CDR3 spans 15 amino acids. Trimming stripped 5 bases from V and 6 bases from J, with 20 bases between. Germline V lookup: CDR1 SGHTA, CDR2 FQGNSA. The CDR3 DNA follows: TGTGCCAGCAGCCAAAGAGGAACGGGGGCCGGCGAGCAGTACTTC. This translates into CASSQRGTGAGEQYF.

The chain links TRBV10-1 to TRBJ2-2; 8 bases agree with TRBD1. V gave up 5 bases and J gave up 0 bases; unmatched junction bases: 5. From germline, CDR1 is WNHNN and CDR2 SYGVQD (reference sequence). The CDR3 length is 16 residues. The CDR3 region is CASSPGTGSNTGELFF. Written as DNA, the CDR3 is TGCGCCAGCAGTCCCGGGACAGGATCGAACACCGGGGAGCTGTTTTTT.

The table lists this clonotype with a few counts. The chain has TRBV4-1 and TRBJ2-7; no reliable D call. CDR3 length: 14 amino acids. V was shortened by 6 bases and J by 5 bases, with 17 bases between the two germline ends. Germline CDR1 is MGHRA and CDR2 is YSYEKL. The CDR3 loop is CASRQPGSENEQYF. The DNA of the CDR3 is TGCGCCAGCAGGCAACCCGGGTCCGAGAACGAGCAGTACTTC.

This clonotype came up a few times. The chain has TRBV15 and TRBJ2-1; maybe TRBD1 (6 bases). Germline V CDR1 and CDR2: LNHNV, YYDKDF (reference sequence). Trimming pared 0 bases from V and 7 bases from J, leaving 13 bases between. This CDR3 is 15 amino acids long. CDR3 sequence reads: CATSRDLGQRNEQFF. The CDR3, as DNA: TGTGCCACCAGCAGAGATCTCGGACAGCGAAATGAGCAGTTCTTC. Full variable domain (missing parts from reference TRBV15 and TRBJ2-1): DAMVIQNPRYQVTQFGKPVTLSCSQTLNHNVMYWYQQKSSQAPKLLFHYYDKDFNNEADTPDNFQSRRPNTSFCFLDIRSPGLGDTAMYLCATSRDLGQRNEQFFGPGTRLTVL.

The chain employs TRBV30 and TRBJ2-3; D perhaps matches TRBD2 (5 bases). The CDR3 has 14 residues. The germline V gene encodes CDR1 GTSNPN and CDR2 SVGIG (reference sequence). V shed 0 bases and J shed 2 bases, with 9 bases lying between them. The CDR3 bases are TGTGCCTGGAGTGTCGGACTGAACACAGATACGCAGTATTTT. This encodes CAWSVGLNTDTQYF.

This chain joins TRBV9 and TRBJ2-1; TRBD2 aligns across 8 bases. J was trimmed by 4 bases and V by 0 bases; bases with no gene match: 3. In germline, CDR1 is SGDLS, CDR2 YYNGEE. This CDR3 has 15 residues. The CDR3 loop is CASSVVSGIYNEQFF. Written as DNA, the CDR3 is TGTGCCAGCAGCGTAGTTAGCGGGATATACAATGAGCAGTTCTTC.

This clonotype occurred a few times. The chain is built from TRBV28 and TRBJ1-4; D possibly corresponds to TRBD1 (5 bases). The CDR3 has 11 residues. Trimming stripped 3 bases from V and 10 bases from J, with 6 bases between. Germline lookup yields CDR1 MDHEN and CDR2 SYDVKM. The CDR3, as DNA: TGTGCCAGCAGTTTGGGACTAAAACTGTTTTTT. It codes for CASSLGLKLFF.

This clonotype has more than one count but fewer than ten. The rearrangement joins TRBV30 to TRBJ1-6; perhaps TRBD1 as D (5 bases). The germline V gene has CDR1 GTSNPN and CDR2 SVGIG (reference sequence). The CDR3 sequence is 14 residues long. The ends were cut back, 2 bases at V and 14 bases at J, with 19 bases in the middle. For the CDR3, the DNA is TGTGCCTGGAGTCTGACAGCGGGAAAAGGGGCCCTCCACTTT. Translating gives CAWSLTAGKGALHF. Full variable domain (rest looked up from reference TRBV30 and TRBJ1-6): SQTIHQWPATLVQPVGSPLSLECTVEGTSNPNLYWYRQAAGRGLQLLFYSVGIGQISSEVPQNLSASRPQDRQFILSSKKLLLSDSGFYLCAWSLTAGKGALHFGNGTRLTVT.